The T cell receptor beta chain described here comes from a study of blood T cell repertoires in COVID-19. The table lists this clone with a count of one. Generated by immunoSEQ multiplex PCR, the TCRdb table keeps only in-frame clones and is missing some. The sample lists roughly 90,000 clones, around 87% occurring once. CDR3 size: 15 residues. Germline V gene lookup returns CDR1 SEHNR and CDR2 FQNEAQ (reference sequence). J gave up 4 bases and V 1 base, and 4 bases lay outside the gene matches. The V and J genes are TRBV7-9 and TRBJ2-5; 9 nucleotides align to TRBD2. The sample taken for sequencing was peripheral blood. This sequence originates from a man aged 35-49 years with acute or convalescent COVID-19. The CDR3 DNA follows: TGTGCCAGCAGCTTAGGCGGGGGGGCCGGAGAGACCCAGTACTTC. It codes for CASSLGGGAGETQYF.